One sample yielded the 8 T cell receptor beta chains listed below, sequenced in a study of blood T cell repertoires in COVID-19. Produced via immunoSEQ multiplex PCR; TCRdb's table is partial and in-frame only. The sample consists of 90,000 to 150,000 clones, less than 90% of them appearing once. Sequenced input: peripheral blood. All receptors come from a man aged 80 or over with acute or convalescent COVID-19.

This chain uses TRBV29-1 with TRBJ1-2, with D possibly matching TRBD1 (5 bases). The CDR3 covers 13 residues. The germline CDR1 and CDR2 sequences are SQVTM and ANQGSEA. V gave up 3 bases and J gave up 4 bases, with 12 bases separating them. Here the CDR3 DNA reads TGCAGCGTTGATAGTAACAGGCCCTATGGCTACACCTTC. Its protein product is CSVDSNRPYGYTF.

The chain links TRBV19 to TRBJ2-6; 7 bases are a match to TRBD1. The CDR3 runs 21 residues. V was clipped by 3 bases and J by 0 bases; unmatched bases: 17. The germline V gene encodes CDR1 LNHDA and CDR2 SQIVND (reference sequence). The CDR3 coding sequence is TGTGCCAGTAGTATGTACCGAACCGGGACAGAAGTTTCCTCTGGGGCCAACGTCCTGACTTTC. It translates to CASSMYRTGTEVSSGANVLTF.

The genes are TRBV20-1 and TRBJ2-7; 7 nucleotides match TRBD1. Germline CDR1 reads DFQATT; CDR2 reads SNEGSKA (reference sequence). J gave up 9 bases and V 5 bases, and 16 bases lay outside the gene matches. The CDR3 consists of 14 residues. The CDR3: CSARDRVWSHGQYF. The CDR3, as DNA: TGCAGTGCTCGTGACAGGGTTTGGTCTCATGGGCAGTACTTC.

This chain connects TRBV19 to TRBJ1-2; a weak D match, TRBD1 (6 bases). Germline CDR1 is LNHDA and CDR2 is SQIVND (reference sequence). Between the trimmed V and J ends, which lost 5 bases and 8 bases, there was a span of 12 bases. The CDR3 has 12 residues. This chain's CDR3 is CASSASGVGYTF. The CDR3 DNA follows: TGTGCCAGTAGTGCTTCAGGGGTCGGCTACACCTTC. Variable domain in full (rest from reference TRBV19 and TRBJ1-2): DGGITQSPKYLFRKEGQNVTLSCEQNLNHDAMYWYRQDPGQGLRLIYYSQIVNDFQKGDIAEGYSVSREKKESFPLTVTSAQKNPTAFYLCASSASGVGYTFGSGTRLTVV.

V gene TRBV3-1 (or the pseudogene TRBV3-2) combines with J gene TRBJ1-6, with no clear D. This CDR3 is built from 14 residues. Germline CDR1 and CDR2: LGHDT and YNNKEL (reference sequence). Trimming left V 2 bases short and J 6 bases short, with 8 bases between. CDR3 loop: CASSQRAGNSPLHF. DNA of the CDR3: TGTGCCAGCAGCCAACGGGCGGGTAATTCACCCCTCCACTTT.

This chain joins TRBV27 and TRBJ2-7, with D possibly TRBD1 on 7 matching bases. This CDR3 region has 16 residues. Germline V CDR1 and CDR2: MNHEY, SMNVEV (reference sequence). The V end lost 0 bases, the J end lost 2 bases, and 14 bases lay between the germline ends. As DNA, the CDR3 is TGTGCCAGCAGTTTATCGGAGGGGACAGAAGCCTACGAGCAGTACTTC. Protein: CASSLSEGTEAYEQYF.

The CDR3 reads CASSLRTGYNSPLHF. In DNA form, the CDR3 reads TGTGCCAGCAGCTTAAGGACAGGGTATAATTCACCCCTCCACTTT. The chain uses TRBV7-2 and TRBJ1-6, with 8 bases lining up with TRBD1. The trim removed 2 bases at V and 4 bases at J, leaving 1 base unmatched. This CDR3 has 15 amino acids. CDR1 and CDR2 (germline): SGHTA, FQGNSA.

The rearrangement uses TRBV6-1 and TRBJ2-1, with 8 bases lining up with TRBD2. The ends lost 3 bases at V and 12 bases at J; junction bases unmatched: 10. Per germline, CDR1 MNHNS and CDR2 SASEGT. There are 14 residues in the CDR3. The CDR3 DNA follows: TGTGCCAGCAGTGATCCGGGACTAGGGGTGAGGCAGTTCTTC. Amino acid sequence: CASSDPGLGVRQFF.